This T cell receptor beta chain was found in a study of early T cells in non-severe SARS-CoV-2 infection. Individual cDNA molecules received unique molecular identifiers during library preparation. TCRdb reprocessed the 5' RACE reads via MiXCR and lists one record per CDR3 protein. The sample consists of 23,000 or so distinct CDR3 sequences, less than 5.5% of them appearing once. V lost 5 bases to trimming and J lost 1 base, with 11 bases between them. Germline assignment: CDR1 DFQATT and CDR2 SNEGSKA (reference sequence). The CDR3 contains 13 residues. Study results and caveats: VDJdb-based annotation leaned toward anti-spike CD8 responses and missed private and CD4 specificities.

This clonotype came up many times. Antigen: not known. V is TRBV20-1 and J is TRBJ1-1, with no clear D. This sequence was found in an adult who was a healthcare worker with PCR-confirmed SARS-CoV-2 infection or an uninfected control (not recorded which). Specimen: whole blood. The CDR3 is CSAAGLSNTEAFF. CDR3 sequence (DNA): TGCAGTGCTGCTGGACTGTCGAACACTGAAGCTTTCTTT.